One sample yielded the 19 T cell receptor beta chains listed below, sequenced in a study of vaccination and CD4 T cells after COVID-19. These receptors have no identified antigens. With the Oncomine TCR Beta short-read assay, DNA from cultured CD4+ T cells was sequenced. Extraction of genomic DNA was performed on cultured CD4+ T cells. TCRdb itself ran the PCR reads through MiXCR, one entry per CDR3 protein. The sample lists thousands of distinct CDR3 sequences, about 35% occurring once. Treatment defined: roughly 10-day PBMC culture with coronavirus spike peptide pools or control peptides (ViraFEST assay). Researchers collected the unexposed donor's CD4+ T cells before the COVID-19 pandemic (2011-2018). Sequenced material: CD4+ T cells from blood, cultured in vitro. These receptors all stem from a human donor in good health.

In this sample, this clonotype turned up a few times. J is TRBJ1-6 and V is TRBV27; D perhaps matches TRBD1 (6 bases). Germline-derived CDR1 and CDR2 are MNHEY and SMNVEV (reference sequence). The ends were cut back, 2 bases at V and 6 bases at J, with 20 bases in the middle. CDR3 length equals 18 residues. The CDR3: CASSLGKTQGRGNSPLHF. DNA of the CDR3: TGTGCCAGCAGTTTAGGGAAAACACAGGGAAGGGGTAATTCACCCCTCCACTTT.

The chain employs TRBV20-1 and TRBJ2-7; D could derive from TRBD1 or TRBD2 (5 bases each). This CDR3 is 14 amino acids long. Germline V lookup: CDR1 DFQATT, CDR2 SNEGSKA (reference sequence). With 6 bases removed from V and 4 bases from J, the gap between germline ends came to 19 bases. Written as DNA, the CDR3 is TGCAGTGCCAGGGTGCTAGGGGACCTGTACGAGCAGTACTTC. Translated: CSARVLGDLYEQYF.

This clonotype was recorded only once. The J gene is TRBJ2-6, the V gene TRBV28; possible D gene TRBD2, 7 bases. The V gene lost 3 bases and the J gene lost 2 bases, with 14 bases spanning the gap. The germline V gene has CDR1 MDHEN and CDR2 SYDVKM. This CDR3 is built from 17 residues. Here the CDR3 reads CASSFVGGAPGANVLTF. In DNA, the CDR3 is TGTGCCAGCAGTTTCGTAGGGGGGGCTCCTGGGGCCAACGTCCTGACTTTC.

V usage is TRBV6-5 and J usage is TRBJ1-1, with D perhaps matching TRBD1 (6 bases). The V and J ends lost 4 bases and 1 base respectively, with 13 bases between them. This CDR3 spans 15 amino acids. The V gene's germline CDR1 is MNHEY and CDR2 SVGAGI. The CDR3 sequence is CASSSTGQENTEAFF. The DNA for the CDR3 is TGTGCCAGCAGTTCGACGGGACAAGAGAACACTGAAGCTTTCTTT.

There are a few counts of this clonotype. V and J are TRBV5-4 and TRBJ2-5, with D tentatively TRBD1 or TRBD2 (5 bases each). This CDR3 spans 13 amino acids. From germline, CDR1 is SGHNT and CDR2 YYREEE (reference sequence). The germline V and J ends were trimmed by 1 base and 5 bases, with 9 bases remaining between them. CDR3 sequence (DNA): TGTGCCAGCAGCTTGAGAGAGGGGGAGACCCAGTACTTC. This sequence encodes CASSLREGETQYF.

Here the CDR3 DNA reads TGTGCCAGCAGTCCTCAGACCCCGGGCCGTAGCAATCAGCCCCAGCATTTT. Amino acid sequence: CASSPQTPGRSNQPQHF. The rearrangement joins TRBV6-1 to TRBJ1-5; D gene uncertain. This CDR3 contains 17 residues. Trimming pared 5 bases from V and 0 bases from J, leaving 17 bases between. Germline V gene lookup returns CDR1 MNHNS and CDR2 SASEGT.

The chain uses TRBV27 and TRBJ2-1; D may be TRBD2 (6 bases). The CDR3 covers 16 residues. Trimming removed 1 base at V and 6 bases at J, with 16 bases between. CDR1 is MNHEY, CDR2 SMNVEV, per germline (reference sequence). The DNA for the CDR3 is TGTGCCAGCAGTTTATGGGGCGGGACCTCCGGCAATGAGCAGTTCTTC. Amino acid sequence: CASSLWGGTSGNEQFF.

This chain uses TRBV27 with TRBJ2-3; D is unclear. The CDR3 spans 13 residues. V dropped 2 bases and J dropped 7 bases, with 10 bases sitting between them. Germline V gene data show CDR1 as MNHEY and CDR2 as SMNVEV (reference sequence). CDR3 DNA sequence: TGTGCCAGCAGTTTAACCCCCGTTAATACGCAGTATTTT. Translation: CASSLTPVNTQYF.

The CDR3 is CASSDLTGIYTEAFF. The CDR3 DNA reads as TGTGCCAGCAGTGACCTAACAGGGATCTACACTGAAGCTTTCTTT. This chain connects TRBV2 to TRBJ1-1; tentative D call: TRBD1 (6 bases). V was trimmed by 3 bases and J by 3 bases, leaving 14 bases between them. From germline, CDR1 is SNHLY and CDR2 FYNNEI. CDR3 length: 15 residues. The variable domain in full, completed from reference TRBV2 and TRBJ1-1, reads EPEVTQTPSHQVTQMGQEVILRCVPISNHLYFYWYRQILGQKVEFLVSFYNNEISEKSEIFDDQFSVERPDGSNFTLKIRSTKLEDSAMYFCASSDLTGIYTEAFFGQGTRLTVV.

The chain uses TRBV2 and TRBJ2-1; D gene uncertain. The germline V gene has CDR1 SNHLY and CDR2 FYNNEI. The germline V and J ends were trimmed by 9 bases and 3 bases, with 18 bases remaining between them. This CDR3 contains 15 residues. In DNA, the CDR3 is TGTGCCAGTCCAACCAACCCGCTGATCTACAATGAGCAGTTCTTC. Residues: CASPTNPLIYNEQFF.

This clonotype occurred a few times. This chain links TRBV7-9 with TRBJ2-7; 9 bases are shared with TRBD1. Trimming at V came to 5 bases and at J to 3 bases, leaving 2 bases not matched to a gene. The CDR3 has 13 residues. Germline V gene sequence: CDR1 SEHNR, CDR2 FQNEAQ (reference sequence). The CDR3 sequence is CASSRGQGYEQYF. DNA of the CDR3: TGTGCCAGCAGCCGGGGACAGGGCTACGAGCAGTACTTC. The variable domain in full, with the rest retrieved from reference TRBV7-9 and TRBJ2-7, is DTGVSQNPRHKITKRGQNVTFRCDPISEHNRLYWYRQTLGQGPEFLTYFQNEAQLEKSRLLSDRFSAERPKGSFSTLEIQRTEQGDSAMYLCASSRGQGYEQYFGPGTRLTVT.

This clonotype qualifies as medium-sized. The chain couples TRBV6-1 to TRBJ1-5; D is perhaps TRBD1 (6 bases). Trimming removed 7 bases from V and 0 bases from J, with 16 bases in between. CDR1 is MNHNS, CDR2 SASEGT, per germline. This CDR3 has 16 amino acids. CDR3 in amino acids: CASIPWGAHSNQPQHF. The CDR3 nucleotides are TGTGCCAGCATCCCGTGGGGGGCCCATAGCAATCAGCCCCAGCATTTT.

V usage is TRBV7-3 and J usage is TRBJ1-2; 7 bases are a match to TRBD1. Germline CDR1 reads SGHTA; CDR2 reads FQGTGA. Losses at the gene ends were 2 bases for V and 4 bases for J; bases not matched to a gene: 7. This CDR3 region has 15 residues. DNA for the CDR3: TGTGCCAGCAGCTTACCTGGGACAGTCCTCTATGGCTACACCTTC. Encoded protein: CASSLPGTVLYGYTF.

The CDR3 here is CASSQEWGAINQPQHF. CDR3 nucleotides: TGCGCCAGCAGCCAAGAATGGGGGGCGATCAATCAGCCCCAGCATTTT. The chain couples TRBV4-1 to TRBJ1-5; possible D gene TRBD1, 6 bases. From germline, CDR1 is MGHRA and CDR2 YSYEKL. V shed 0 bases and J shed 3 bases, with 12 bases lying between them. CDR3 length: 16 amino acids.

This clonotype appeared a few times. J is TRBJ2-5 and V is TRBV20-1; 8 nucleotides match TRBD1. Germline V gene lookup returns CDR1 DFQATT and CDR2 SNEGSKA (reference sequence). This CDR3 region has 17 residues. Unmatched junction bases numbered 14, after V lost 1 base and J lost 4 bases. Here the CDR3 reads CSARAADREKAPETQYF. The CDR3 region has the DNA TGCAGTGCTAGAGCCGCGGACAGGGAAAAGGCTCCAGAGACCCAGTACTTC.

This chain uses TRBV28 with TRBJ1-6; D uncertain. V lost 3 bases and J lost 0, with 0 bases in between. Germline V gene data show CDR1 as MDHEN and CDR2 as SYDVKM. The CDR3 totals 13 residues. The CDR3 sequence: CASSFSYNSPLHF. CDR3 nucleotide sequence: TGTGCCAGCAGTTTCTCCTATAATTCACCCCTCCACTTT.

CDR3 nucleotide sequence: TGTGCCAGCAGCTTACGTTCCGGGGCTAGCGGGATTCATGGCTACGAGCAGTACTTC. Residues: CASSLRSGASGIHGYEQYF. V and J are TRBV7-9 and TRBJ2-7; 9 nucleotides agree with TRBD2. This CDR3 comprises 19 residues. V lost 2 bases and J lost 3; bases outside the gene matches: 17. Germline CDR1 SEHNR, CDR2 FQNEAQ (reference sequence).

The V and J genes are TRBV18 and TRBJ1-1; D might be TRBD1 (5 bases). The V end was cut by 3 bases, the J end by 0 bases, with 8 bases between. This CDR3 region has 14 residues. CDR1 KGHSH and CDR2 LQKENI come from the germline V gene. This CDR3 is CASSPGGLNTEAFF. The CDR3 bases are TGTGCCAGCTCACCTGGGGGTTTGAACACTGAAGCTTTCTTT.

CDR3 DNA sequence: TGTGCCAGCAGTGCCCTACAGGGGAGCACAGATACGCAGTATTTT. This sequence encodes CASSALQGSTDTQYF. The rearrangement joins TRBV6-1 to TRBJ2-3, with TRBD1 matching over 7 bases. V dropped 4 bases and J dropped 0; count of bases not matched to a gene: 4. This CDR3 contains 15 residues. CDR1 MNHNS and CDR2 SASEGT come from the germline V gene.